Following are 20 T cell receptor beta chains from one sample sequenced in a study of T cell responses to AZD1222 COVID-19 vaccine. Repertoires were generated with immunoSEQ multiplex PCR, while TCRdb's copy carries only in-frame clones and drops some. There are some 110,000 clones in the sample; around 88% occur only once, and 6.5% to 7.5% lies in the top ten. Sequences were derived from peripheral blood, sampled 28 days after the second AZD1222 dose. Every receptor here comes from an adult who received the AZD1222 COVID-19 vaccine.

This chain connects TRBV7-9 to TRBJ2-2; D unresolved. From germline, CDR1 is SEHNR and CDR2 FQNEAQ (reference sequence). Trimming took off 0 bases at V and 5 bases at J, with 10 bases between the two ends. There are 15 residues in the CDR3. As DNA, the CDR3 is TGTGCCAGCAGCTTAGCGGGGTTTAAAACCGGGGAGCTGTTTTTT. Protein: CASSLAGFKTGELFF. The full variable domain, its missing parts supplied by reference TRBV7-9 and TRBJ2-2, is DTGVSQNPRHKITKRGQNVTFRCDPISEHNRLYWYRQTLGQGPEFLTYFQNEAQLEKSRLLSDRFSAERPKGSFSTLEIQRTEQGDSAMYLCASSLAGFKTGELFFGEGSRLTVL.

V and J are TRBV21-1 and TRBJ2-7; the tabulated D call, TRBD1, remains unverified against the DNA. TRBV21-1 is annotated as a pseudogene. The CDR3 spans 16 residues. The CDR3 spells CASSEREDRERNEQYF. For the CDR3, the DNA is TGTGCCAGCAGCGAACGGGAGGACAGGGAAAGGAACGAGCAGTACTTC.

The V and J genes are TRBV9 and TRBJ2-1; D possibly corresponds to TRBD2 (5 bases). Between the trimmed V and J ends, which lost 2 bases and 8 bases, there was a span of 8 bases. Germline V gene lookup returns CDR1 SGDLS and CDR2 YYNGEE. The length of the CDR3 is 12 residues. Written as DNA, the CDR3 is TGTGCCAGCAGCGTGGGAGCGGATGAGCAGTTCTTC. Translated, it gives CASSVGADEQFF.

The V call is TRBV2, the J call TRBJ2-2, with 7 bases identical to TRBD2. Trimming cost V 6 bases and J 6 bases; bases outside gene matches: 4. Per germline, CDR1 SNHLY and CDR2 FYNNEI. The CDR3 runs to 13 residues. CDR3 DNA sequence: TGTGCCAGCAGACGGGGAGGGGCCGGGGAGCTGTTTTTT. It specifies CASRRGGAGELFF.

The chain joins TRBV2 to TRBJ2-1, with 14 bases matching TRBD2. The V and J ends lost 5 bases and 3 bases, in that order; junction bases with no gene match: 6. The CDR3 is 17 residues long. Germline values: CDR1 SNHLY, CDR2 FYNNEI. Here the CDR3 DNA reads TGTGCCAGCAGTCACGGGACTAGCGGGAGAAGCTACAATGAGCAGTTCTTC. This encodes CASSHGTSGRSYNEQFF.

This clone was counted a single time. The chain combines TRBV2 with TRBJ2-1; TRBD1 aligns across 7 bases. Germline loops: CDR1 SNHLY, CDR2 FYNNEI. There are 15 residues in the CDR3. V shed 7 bases and J 1 base; nucleotides not matched to a gene: 7. CDR3 sequence reads: CASKMTGSSYNEQFF. The CDR3 coding sequence is TGTGCCAGCAAGATGACAGGGAGTTCCTACAATGAGCAGTTCTTC. Full variable domain (remainder filled in from reference TRBV2 and TRBJ2-1): EPEVTQTPSHQVTQMGQEVILRCVPISNHLYFYWYRQILGQKVEFLVSFYNNEISEKSEIFDDQFSVERPDGSNFTLKIRSTKLEDSAMYFCASKMTGSSYNEQFFGPGTRLTVL.

The rearrangement uses TRBV6-6 and TRBJ2-3; TRBD2 might be the D (6 bases). Germline V CDR1 and CDR2: MNHNY, SVGAGI (reference sequence). V gave up 0 bases and J gave up 8 bases, with 15 bases separating them. The length of the CDR3 is 15 residues. The CDR3 nucleotides are TGTGCCAGCAGTTACTCTAGGAGGGATGGGGGTACGCAGTATTTT. Its translation: CASSYSRRDGGTQYF.

V is TRBV27 and J is TRBJ2-5; 8 nucleotides agree with TRBD1. The V gene end was trimmed by 5 bases and the J gene end by 5 bases; junction bases not matched to a gene: 13. The length of the CDR3 is 16 residues. Per the germline V gene, CDR1 is MNHEY and CDR2 is SMNVEV (reference sequence). This CDR3 reads CASSPALAGGEETQYF. The CDR3, as DNA: TGTGCCAGCAGTCCTGCGCTGGCAGGGGGCGAGGAGACCCAGTACTTC.

V is TRBV28 and J is TRBJ1-4, with D possibly matching TRBD1 (6 bases). Germline V gives CDR1 MDHEN, CDR2 SYDVKM. The ends were cut back, 4 bases at V and 1 base at J, with 16 bases in the middle. The CDR3 is made up of 17 amino acids. CDR3: CASSSRNTGKTNEKLFF. The CDR3 DNA sequence: TGTGCCAGCAGTTCGCGGAACACAGGGAAAACTAATGAAAAACTGTTTTTT. The complete variable domain, with remaining parts taken from reference TRBV28 and TRBJ1-4, reads DVKVTQSSRYLVKRTGEKVFLECVQDMDHENMFWYRQDPGLGLRLIYFSYDVKMKEKGDIPEGYSVSREKKERFSLILESASTNQTSMYLCASSSRNTGKTNEKLFFGSGTQLSVL.

The sample holds many counts of this clone. This chain uses TRBV19 with TRBJ1-2; perhaps TRBD1 as D (5 bases). V lost 5 bases and J lost 3, with 19 bases in between. The CDR3 sequence is 16 residues long. Germline lookup yields CDR1 LNHDA and CDR2 SQIVND (reference sequence). DNA of the CDR3: TGTGCCAGTAGTGCCTCTCCGGGGACCCTTCACTATGGCTACACCTTC. Translated: CASSASPGTLHYGYTF. The whole variable domain, filled in from reference TRBV19 and TRBJ1-2, reads DGGITQSPKYLFRKEGQNVTLSCEQNLNHDAMYWYRQDPGQGLRLIYYSQIVNDFQKGDIAEGYSVSREKKESFPLTVTSAQKNPTAFYLCASSASPGTLHYGYTFGSGTRLTVV.

The chain is built from TRBV9 and TRBJ1-2, with D perhaps TRBD1 (6 bases). Trimming cost V 3 bases and J 4 bases, with 13 bases left between them. This CDR3 spans 14 amino acids. Germline V gene sequence: CDR1 SGDLS, CDR2 YYNGEE. CDR3 sequence reads: CASSAGAGSYGYTF. The CDR3 nucleotides read TGTGCCAGCAGCGCGGGGGCAGGTTCCTATGGCTACACCTTC. Full variable domain (rest looked up from reference TRBV9 and TRBJ1-2): DSGVTQTPKHLITATGQRVTLRCSPRSGDLSVYWYQQSLDQGLQFLIQYYNGEERAKGNILERFSAQQFPDLHSELNLSSLELGDSALYFCASSAGAGSYGYTFGSGTRLTVV.

In this sample, this clone turned up a few times. The chain recombines TRBV18 with TRBJ1-4, with D hard to call. The CDR3 is 13 residues long. Trimming shortened V by 6 bases and J by 8 bases, and 13 bases separated the two germline ends. Looked up from germline, CDR1 is KGHSH and CDR2 is LQKENI. The CDR3 reads CASSPGLAEKLFF. In DNA, the CDR3 is TGTGCCAGCTCGCCGGGCCTCGCCGAAAAACTGTTTTTT.

The chain is built from TRBV9 and TRBJ2-7; the match to TRBD2 covers 9 bases. The CDR3 runs 15 residues. CDR1 and CDR2 from the germline V gene are SGDLS and YYNGEE. V lost 0 bases, J lost 3 bases, and 4 bases stayed unmatched. CDR3 amino acids: CASSVGTSEFYEQYF. CDR3 bases: TGTGCCAGCAGCGTAGGGACTAGCGAGTTCTACGAGCAGTACTTC.

V is TRBV9 and J is TRBJ2-1, with D perhaps matching TRBD1 (6 bases). V was cut by 3 bases and J by 0 bases, with 13 bases left in between. Looked up from germline, CDR1 is SGDLS and CDR2 is YYNGEE. This CDR3 is 16 amino acids long. In DNA, the CDR3 is TGTGCCAGCAGCGCCAATGCCAGGGGCTCCTACAATGAGCAGTTCTTC. Translated, it gives CASSANARGSYNEQFF.

CDR3: CASTPQGVRTEAFF. In DNA form, the CDR3 reads TGTGCCAGCACCCCTCAGGGGGTGAGGACTGAAGCTTTCTTT. The rearrangement uses TRBV13 and TRBJ1-1; 7 nucleotides line up with TRBD1. Germline V gene data show CDR1 as PRHDT and CDR2 as FYEKMQ (reference sequence). J gave up 5 bases and V 7 bases, and 10 bases lay outside the gene matches. This CDR3 has 14 amino acids.

The CDR3 nucleotides are TGTGCCTGGAGTGTCCTTCGCGGGAGAGCGTCGGGCACAGATACGCAGTATTTT. This gives the protein CAWSVLRGRASGTDTQYF. This chain links TRBV30 with TRBJ2-3; 7 nucleotides line up with TRBD2. V shed 0 bases and J 1 base; nucleotides not matched to a gene: 13. Looked up from germline, CDR1 is GTSNPN and CDR2 is SVGIG (reference sequence). The CDR3 extends over 18 amino acids.

The rearrangement uses TRBV29-1 and TRBJ2-1, with D possibly TRBD1 on 6 matching bases. V dropped 4 bases and J dropped 2 bases, with 15 bases sitting between them. From germline, CDR1 is SQVTM and CDR2 ANQGSEA. The CDR3 extends over 15 amino acids. The chain's CDR3 is CSVVGEYRAYNEQFF. The CDR3 DNA reads as TGCAGCGTTGTAGGAGAGTACAGGGCCTACAATGAGCAGTTCTTC.

The chain is built from TRBV4-1 and TRBJ2-7, with D maybe TRBD1 (6 bases). The germline V gene encodes CDR1 MGHRA and CDR2 YSYEKL. CDR3 length equals 15 residues. The V and J ends lost 0 bases and 2 bases respectively, with 11 bases between them. The DNA of the CDR3 is TGCGCCAGCAGCCAAGATCTGGACAGCGCCTACGAGCAGTACTTC. Amino acid sequence: CASSQDLDSAYEQYF.

The chain uses TRBV15 and TRBJ2-7, with TRBD2 matching 7 bases. Germline loops: CDR1 LNHNV, CDR2 YYDKDF (reference sequence). CDR3 length equals 20 residues. V shed 3 bases and J 2 bases; nucleotides not matched to a gene: 22. The CDR3 nucleotides are TGTGCCACCAGCAGTCGCTCTTCAGCGGGGCGAACGAAAATCCCCTACGAGCAGTACTTC. It yields the protein CATSSRSSAGRTKIPYEQYF. The complete variable domain, with remaining parts taken from reference TRBV15 and TRBJ2-7, reads DAMVIQNPRYQVTQFGKPVTLSCSQTLNHNVMYWYQQKSSQAPKLLFHYYDKDFNNEADTPDNFQSRRPNTSFCFLDIRSPGLGDTAMYLCATSSRSSAGRTKIPYEQYFGPGTRLTVT.

The CDR3 protein is CASSIWSGGNNEQFF. For the CDR3, the DNA is TGTGCCAGTAGTATCTGGAGCGGGGGGAACAATGAGCAGTTCTTC. The rearrangement links TRBV19 to TRBJ2-1; 9 bases are a match to TRBD2. The CDR3 has 15 residues. The germline gives CDR1 LNHDA, CDR2 SQIVND (reference sequence). J gave up 5 bases and V 3 bases, and 5 bases lay outside the gene matches.